Below are 31 T cell receptor beta chains sequenced from a single sample in a study of T-cell reconstitution after alpha-beta-depleted transplantation in children. The TCRbeta library incorporated unique molecular identifiers. TCRdb independently ran MiXCR on the PCR reads; one entry per CDR3 protein. The sample records some 400,000 distinct CDR3 sequences, roughly 21% being singletons. Here the sequenced sample was PBMCs from the stem cell graft donor, taken from the stem cell graft. The receptors were gathered from a human donor who donated a stem cell graft to a child with acute myeloid leukemia.

The genes are TRBV5-1 and TRBJ1-1; D is unclear. Germline V CDR1 and CDR2: SGHRS, YFSETQ. Trimming shortened V by 4 bases and J by 1 base, and 8 bases separated the two germline ends. The CDR3 runs 13 residues. DNA for the CDR3: TGCGCCAGCAGCCCTCCCAGGAACACTGAAGCTTTCTTT. It specifies CASSPPRNTEAFF.

This clonotype has at least ten counts. The chain carries TRBV20-1 and TRBJ2-1, with 9 bases fitting TRBD2. Germline values: CDR1 DFQATT, CDR2 SNEGSKA (reference sequence). With 0 bases clipped from V and 0 bases from J, the junction kept 6 bases outside the gene matches. This CDR3 is 17 amino acids long. CDR3 residues: CSARDWKREASYNEQFF. The CDR3 DNA reads TGCAGTGCTAGAGATTGGAAGCGGGAGGCCTCCTACAATGAGCAGTTCTTC.

The chain has TRBV3-1 and TRBJ2-1; D could derive from TRBD1 or TRBD2 (5 bases each). The V end was cut by 2 bases, the J end by 4 bases, with 12 bases between. Germline CDR1 reads LGHDT; CDR2 reads YNNKEL (reference sequence). The CDR3 sequence is 15 residues long. DNA of the CDR3: TGTGCCAGCAGCCAATTTCCGGGACCATACAATGAGCAGTTCTTC. Protein: CASSQFPGPYNEQFF.

Comment on this clonotype: A much larger clone lies a single base off, so this may be a read error. This chain links TRBV29-1 with TRBJ2-7, with a possible D match to TRBD2 (5 bases). The length of the CDR3 is 14 residues. Trimming left V 7 bases short and J 2 bases short, with 18 bases between. Looked up from germline, CDR1 is SQVTM and CDR2 is ANQGSEA. The CDR3 DNA follows: TGCAGCGGTCGGGCGGCTAGCAGAACCTACGAGCAGTACTTC. This gives the protein CSGRAASRTYEQYF.

This clonotype was detected ten times or more. V usage is TRBV6-5 and J usage is TRBJ2-4; D could derive from TRBD1 or TRBD2 (5 bases each). Germline V CDR1 and CDR2: MNHEY, SVGAGI. The CDR3 has 14 amino acids. V lost 0 bases to trimming and J lost 8 bases, with 11 bases between them. DNA for the CDR3: TGTGCCAGCAGTTACTCGGGGGTTTTAGACATTCAGTACTTC. Translating gives CASSYSGVLDIQYF.

This clonotype was seen more than once but under ten times. The chain recombines TRBV29-1 with TRBJ2-1; the match to TRBD1 covers 11 bases. Germline V lookup: CDR1 SQVTM, CDR2 ANQGSEA. Unmatched junction bases numbered 11, after V lost 2 bases and J lost 5 bases. The CDR3 runs 17 residues. CDR3 sequence (DNA): TGCAGCGTTGAAATGGACAGGGGGCCCCTCACCGACAATGAGCAGTTCTTC. It specifies CSVEMDRGPLTDNEQFF.

The V call is TRBV27, the J call TRBJ2-3; TRBD1 matches at 10 bases. Germline V gene data show CDR1 as MNHEY and CDR2 as SMNVEV (reference sequence). V was clipped by 1 base and J by 5 bases; unmatched bases: 3. The CDR3 is made up of 15 amino acids. CDR3 bases: TGTGCCAGCAGTTTATTGGACAGGGGGGGAGATACGCAGTATTTT. As protein: CASSLLDRGGDTQYF.

This chain uses TRBV7-9 with TRBJ2-1; 7 bases match TRBD2. This CDR3 comprises 16 residues. V was pared by 5 bases and J by 10 bases, with 17 bases of the junction left unmatched. Germline V lookup: CDR1 SEHNR, CDR2 FQNEAQ (reference sequence). The CDR3 protein is CASSGLEIGRAGEQFF. The CDR3, as DNA: TGTGCCAGCAGCGGGTTGGAGATTGGGAGGGCCGGCGAGCAGTTCTTC.

This clonotype was observed at least ten times. The J gene is TRBJ2-7, the V gene TRBV4-3; the D is unclear. There are 15 residues in the CDR3. Per the germline V gene, CDR1 is LGHNA and CDR2 is YSLEER. Between the trimmed V and J ends, which lost 0 bases and 3 bases, there was a span of 12 bases. The chain's CDR3 is CASSQDSSDHYEQYF. CDR3 coding DNA: TGCGCCAGCAGCCAAGATAGCAGCGACCACTACGAGCAGTACTTC.

The chain combines TRBV27 with TRBJ2-3; no clear D gene. Trimming took off 0 bases at V and 8 bases at J, with 6 bases between the two ends. Looked up from germline, CDR1 is MNHEY and CDR2 is SMNVEV (reference sequence). CDR3 length: 12 amino acids. The CDR3 nucleotides read TGTGCCAGCAGTTTATCAACGGGTACGCAGTATTTT. Its protein product is CASSLSTGTQYF.

V and J are TRBV5-4 and TRBJ2-1, with D tentatively TRBD1 or TRBD2 (5 bases each). This CDR3 has 19 residues. V lost 0 bases, J lost 0 bases, and 19 bases lay in between. Germline loops: CDR1 SGHNT, CDR2 YYREEE (reference sequence). This chain's CDR3 is CASSLVRRAQGRSYNEQFF. Here the CDR3 DNA reads TGTGCCAGCAGCTTGGTCCGCCGAGCCCAGGGACGCTCCTACAATGAGCAGTTCTTC.

The chain employs TRBV7-9 and TRBJ2-1; tentative D call: TRBD2 (5 bases). CDR1 is SEHNR, CDR2 FQNEAQ, per germline (reference sequence). This CDR3 is 14 amino acids long. Trimming took 5 bases from V and 9 from J, leaving 17 bases between them. The CDR3 here is CASSPILAITEQFF. CDR3 coding DNA: TGTGCCAGCAGCCCGATCCTAGCTATTACTGAGCAGTTCTTC.

This clonotype has only a few counts. The CDR3 DNA reads as TGTGCCAGCAGCGTAGACCCCACAGGCCCGAACACTGAAGCTTTCTTT. Translated, it gives CASSVDPTGPNTEAFF. The chain combines TRBV9 with TRBJ1-1; a possible D gene is TRBD1 (5 bases). The CDR3 has 16 amino acids. The germline V gene encodes CDR1 SGDLS and CDR2 YYNGEE. V shed 0 bases and J shed 1 base, with 13 bases lying between them.

V usage is TRBV7-9 and J usage is TRBJ2-1, with D unresolved. The CDR3 consists of 12 residues. Between the trimmed V and J ends, which lost 3 bases and 7 bases, there was a span of 7 bases. Germline CDR1 reads SEHNR; CDR2 reads FQNEAQ (reference sequence). The CDR3 spells CASSFLGNEQFF. The DNA for the CDR3 is TGTGCCAGCAGCTTCCTAGGGAATGAGCAGTTCTTC.

This clonotype showed up many times. The CDR3 DNA reads TGCAGTGCCGCGACAGGGGGAGCCTACGAGCAGTACTTC. Its protein is CSAATGGAYEQYF. The chain recombines TRBV20-1 with TRBJ2-7; 9 bases align to TRBD1. Germline CDR1 is DFQATT and CDR2 is SNEGSKA (reference sequence). V lost 6 bases to trimming and J lost 2 bases; unmatched junction nucleotides: 5. The CDR3 consists of 13 residues.

The CDR3 region is CASLKTTGGGYTF. CDR3 in DNA: TGTGCCAGCCTGAAAACGACAGGAGGGGGCTACACCTTC. The chain is built from TRBV7-9 and TRBJ1-2; TRBD1 might be the D (6 bases). CDR1 and CDR2 (germline): SEHNR, FQNEAQ (reference sequence). Trimming removed 8 bases at V and 8 bases at J, with 18 bases between. The CDR3 length is 13 residues.

This clonotype showed up many times. This chain links TRBV2 with TRBJ2-3; D possibly corresponds to TRBD2 (6 bases). Germline-derived CDR1 and CDR2 are SNHLY and FYNNEI. The V end was cut by 6 bases, the J end by 2 bases, with 21 bases between. The CDR3 extends over 17 amino acids. CDR3 DNA sequence: TGTGCCAGCAGATTCCAGCGGGCTTCTGGTAACACAGATACGCAGTATTTT. This sequence encodes CASRFQRASGNTDTQYF. Complete variable domain (other parts from reference TRBV2 and TRBJ2-3): EPEVTQTPSHQVTQMGQEVILRCVPISNHLYFYWYRQILGQKVEFLVSFYNNEISEKSEIFDDQFSVERPDGSNFTLKIRSTKLEDSAMYFCASRFQRASGNTDTQYFGPGTRLTVL.

This clonotype was seen a handful of times. The V gene is TRBV20-1, the J gene TRBJ2-4, with TRBD1 identical over 9 bases. The germline V gene has CDR1 DFQATT and CDR2 SNEGSKA (reference sequence). This CDR3 spans 18 amino acids. V shed 0 bases and J 0 bases; nucleotides not matched to a gene: 9. CDR3 sequence: CSAREDRGLLLAKNIQYF. The DNA of the CDR3 is TGCAGTGCTAGAGAGGACAGGGGTTTACTTCTAGCCAAAAACATTCAGTACTTC.

This chain links TRBV27 with TRBJ2-3; D call uncertain. Germline assignment: CDR1 MNHEY and CDR2 SMNVEV (reference sequence). The V gene lost 6 bases and the J gene lost 2 bases, with 18 bases spanning the gap. This CDR3 contains 16 residues. The chain's CDR3 is CASRNRKEVYTDTQYF. The CDR3 DNA follows: TGTGCCAGCAGAAATCGGAAGGAAGTCTACACAGATACGCAGTATTTT.

This clonotype was counted between two and nine times. The V gene is TRBV12-3 or TRBV12-4, the J gene TRBJ1-2, with D unresolved. V lost 5 bases and J lost 8, with 18 bases in between. CDR3 length: 14 residues. The CDR3: CASSLRAEAKGYTF. The CDR3, as DNA: TGTGCCAGCAGTCTCCGGGCAGAGGCAAAAGGCTACACCTTC.

The V and J genes are TRBV20-1 and TRBJ2-1; a weak D match, TRBD2 (5 bases). Germline lookup yields CDR1 DFQATT and CDR2 SNEGSKA (reference sequence). The CDR3 is made up of 12 amino acids. The V end lost 0 bases, the J end lost 10 bases, and 10 bases lay between the germline ends. The CDR3 nucleotides are TGCAGTGCTAGAGATCTGCGCGGGGAGCAGTTCTTC. It specifies CSARDLRGEQFF.

The chain carries TRBV20-1 and TRBJ2-5; 7 bases map to TRBD2. Germline CDR1 and CDR2: DFQATT and SNEGSKA (reference sequence). Losses at the gene ends were 4 bases for V and 0 bases for J; bases not matched to a gene: 11. The CDR3 consists of 16 residues. Here the CDR3 reads CSAKNYLAGNQETQYF. CDR3 coding DNA: TGCAGTGCTAAAAACTATTTAGCGGGCAACCAAGAGACCCAGTACTTC.

This clonotype was seen at least ten times. This chain joins TRBV29-1 and TRBJ2-3; 8 bases align to TRBD1. Germline-derived CDR1 and CDR2 are SQVTM and ANQGSEA. The ends lost 2 bases at V and 0 bases at J; junction bases unmatched: 4. This CDR3 comprises 15 residues. CDR3 residues: CSVEKGQDSTDTQYF. Here the CDR3 DNA reads TGCAGCGTTGAAAAGGGACAGGATAGCACAGATACGCAGTATTTT.

In its sample, this clonotype was seen a few times. The chain carries TRBV9 and TRBJ2-1, with 12 bases identical to TRBD2. CDR1 is SGDLS and CDR2 is YYNGEE in the germline V gene. V shed 3 bases and J 2 bases; nucleotides not matched to a gene: 6. The CDR3 totals 17 residues. The CDR3 reads CASSATSGSTTYNEQFF. CDR3 coding DNA: TGTGCCAGCAGCGCGACTAGCGGGAGTACCACCTACAATGAGCAGTTCTTC. Together with reference TRBV9 and TRBJ2-1, the CDR3 gives the full variable domain: DSGVTQTPKHLITATGQRVTLRCSPRSGDLSVYWYQQSLDQGLQFLIQYYNGEERAKGNILERFSAQQFPDLHSELNLSSLELGDSALYFCASSATSGSTTYNEQFFGPGTRLTVL.

The chain links TRBV7-9 to TRBJ2-7; tentative D call: TRBD1 (6 bases). Trimming stripped 5 bases from V and 3 bases from J, with 20 bases between. The CDR3 loop spans 16 amino acids. Germline CDR1 SEHNR, CDR2 FQNEAQ (reference sequence). CDR3 nucleotides: TGTGCCAGCAGCGTATCGAAACTGGGACAAAACTACGAGCAGTACTTC. It specifies CASSVSKLGQNYEQYF.

V and J are TRBV20-1 and TRBJ2-7, with 7 positions matching TRBD2. J gave up 2 bases and V 3 bases, and 4 bases lay outside the gene matches. CDR1 DFQATT and CDR2 SNEGSKA come from the germline V gene (reference sequence). This CDR3 has 13 amino acids. CDR3 DNA sequence: TGCAGTGCTAGTGGGGGGGGACCCTACGAGCAGTACTTC. Protein product: CSASGGGPYEQYF.

This clonotype was counted a few times. J is TRBJ2-7 and V is TRBV29-1; perhaps TRBD2 as D (6 bases). There are 15 residues in the CDR3. Germline V lookup: CDR1 SQVTM, CDR2 ANQGSEA. Between the trimmed V and J ends, which lost 5 bases and 7 bases, there was a span of 24 bases. The CDR3 coding sequence is TGCAGCGTTCTACTCACCAAAGGAGGGCCGGGGGAGCAGTACTTC. Translating gives CSVLLTKGGPGEQYF.

Many counts were recorded for this clonotype. The V and J genes are TRBV4-2 and TRBJ2-7; TRBD2 agrees at 11 bases. The CDR3 runs 17 residues. The germline V gene has CDR1 LGHNA and CDR2 YNFKEQ. The trim removed 5 bases at V and 0 bases at J, leaving 9 bases unmatched. The DNA for the CDR3 is TGTGCCAGCAGCTCAATGGGGACTAGCGGCGACTCCTACGAGCAGTACTTC. It yields the protein CASSSMGTSGDSYEQYF.

This clonotype was observed a single time. CDR3 bases: TGTGCCACCACCGGGACTAGCAGAGATAATGAGCAGTTCTTC. This translates into CATTGTSRDNEQFF. This chain connects TRBV6-1 to TRBJ2-1, with TRBD2 matching over 9 bases. The CDR3 covers 14 residues. The junction had 11 bases not matched to a gene; V was cut back by 10 bases and J by 7 bases. Germline CDR1 MNHNS, CDR2 SASEGT.

In nucleotides, the CDR3 is TGTGCCAGTCTAGCGTCAGGTGAGCAGTTCTTC. It yields the protein CASLASGEQFF. The chain joins TRBV6-2 or TRBV6-3 to TRBJ2-1; tentatively, D is TRBD2 (6 bases). V lost 9 bases and J lost 9, with 12 bases in between. This CDR3 has 11 residues. The germline gives CDR1 MNHEY, CDR2 SVGEGT.

The chain couples TRBV6-5 to TRBJ1-1; D unclear. Germline V gene sequence: CDR1 MNHEY, CDR2 SVGAGI. This CDR3 region has 13 residues. The V end lost 4 bases, the J end lost 0 bases, and 6 bases lay between the germline ends. The CDR3 loop reads CASSFSMNTEAFF. The CDR3 nucleotides read TGTGCCAGCAGTTTTAGCATGAACACTGAAGCTTTCTTT.